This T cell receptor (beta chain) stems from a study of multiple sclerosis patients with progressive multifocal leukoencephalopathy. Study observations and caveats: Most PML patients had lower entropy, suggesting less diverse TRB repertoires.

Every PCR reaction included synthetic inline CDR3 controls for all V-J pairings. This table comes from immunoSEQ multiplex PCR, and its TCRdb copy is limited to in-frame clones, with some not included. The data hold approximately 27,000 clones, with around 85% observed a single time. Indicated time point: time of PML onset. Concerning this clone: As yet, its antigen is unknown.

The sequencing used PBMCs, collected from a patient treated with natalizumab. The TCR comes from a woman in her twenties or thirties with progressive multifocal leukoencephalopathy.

CDR3 sequence: CASRGHDQPQHF. CDR3 nucleotide sequence: TGTGCCAGCAGGGGCCACGATCAGCCCCAGCATTTT. The chain combines TRBV6-1 with TRBJ1-5, with D hard to call. Trimming shortened V by 6 bases and J by 5 bases, and 8 bases separated the two germline ends. The CDR3 length is 12 residues. Germline CDR1 is MNHNS and CDR2 is SASEGT.